This TCR beta chain was captured in a study of CD8 T cells in ankylosing spondylitis. With regard to this clonotype: Its antigen is not known. A much more abundant neighbour one base away suggests this may be a read error.

Trimming took 10 bases from V and 5 from J, leaving 8 bases between them. The V gene's germline CDR1 is ENHRY and CDR2 SYGVKD. The CDR3 is 11 residues long. Study-wide results and caveats: Matched ankylosing spondylitis synovial fluid reportedly showed significant enrichment of disease-linked clones. Within ankylosing spondylitis blood, a TCR beta motif made up of seven or eight highly homologous variants appeared to be characteristic. A CD8+ phenotype characterized the disease-linked clones, which were relatively rare in peripheral blood.

Quantitative barcoded 5'-RACE was used to prepare TCR beta libraries. Each CDR3 protein is one row after TCRdb ran MiXCR on the 5' RACE reads. The sample lists under 200,000 distinct CDR3 sequences, roughly 10% occurring once. The sample consisted of blood, either unsorted or a sorted T cell fraction (not recorded which). The chain uses TRBV10-3 and TRBJ1-4; D is unresolved. This receptor was identified in a male donor with ankylosing spondylitis or in good health (not recorded which). The CDR3 spells CAKASNEKLFF. In DNA form, the CDR3 reads TGTGCCAAGGCCAGCAATGAAAAACTGTTTTTT.